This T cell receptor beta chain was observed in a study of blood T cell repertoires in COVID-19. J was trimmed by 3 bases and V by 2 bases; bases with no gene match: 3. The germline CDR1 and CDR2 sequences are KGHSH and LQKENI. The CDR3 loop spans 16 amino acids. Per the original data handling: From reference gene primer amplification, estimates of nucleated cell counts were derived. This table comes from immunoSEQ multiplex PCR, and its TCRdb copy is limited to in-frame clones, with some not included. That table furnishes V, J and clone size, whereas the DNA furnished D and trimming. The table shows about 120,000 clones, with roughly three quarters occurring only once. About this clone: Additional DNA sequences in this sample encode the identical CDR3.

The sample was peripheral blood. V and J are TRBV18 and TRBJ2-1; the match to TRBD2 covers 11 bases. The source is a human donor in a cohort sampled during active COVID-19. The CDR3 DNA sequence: TGTGCCAGCTCACCAGCCGGGACTAGCGGCTACAATGAGCAGTTCTTC. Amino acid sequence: CASSPAGTSGYNEQFF.